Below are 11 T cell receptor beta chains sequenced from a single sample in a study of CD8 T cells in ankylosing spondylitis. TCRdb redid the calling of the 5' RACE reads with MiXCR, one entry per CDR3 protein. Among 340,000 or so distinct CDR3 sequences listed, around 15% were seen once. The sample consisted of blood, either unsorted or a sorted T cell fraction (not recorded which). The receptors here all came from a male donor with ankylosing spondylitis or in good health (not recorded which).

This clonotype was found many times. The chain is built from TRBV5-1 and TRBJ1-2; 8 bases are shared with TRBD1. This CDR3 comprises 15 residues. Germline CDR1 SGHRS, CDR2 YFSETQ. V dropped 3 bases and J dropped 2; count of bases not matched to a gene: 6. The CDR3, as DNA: TGCGCCAGCAGCTCGACGGACAGGGTCAACTATGGCTACACCTTC. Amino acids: CASSSTDRVNYGYTF.

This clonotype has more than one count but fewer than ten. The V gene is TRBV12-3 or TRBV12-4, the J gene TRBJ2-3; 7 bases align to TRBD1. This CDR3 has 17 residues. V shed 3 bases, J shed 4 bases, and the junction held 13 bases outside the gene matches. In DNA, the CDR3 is TGTGCCAGCAGTTTGGGGACAGACACAAATTTCGCAGATACGCAGTATTTT. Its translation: CASSLGTDTNFADTQYF.

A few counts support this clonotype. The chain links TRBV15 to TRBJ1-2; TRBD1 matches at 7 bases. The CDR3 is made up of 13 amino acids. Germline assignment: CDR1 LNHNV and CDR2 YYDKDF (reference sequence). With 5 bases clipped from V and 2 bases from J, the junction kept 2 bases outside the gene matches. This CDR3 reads CATSGGQNYGYTF. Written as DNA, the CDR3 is TGTGCCACCAGCGGGGGACAGAACTATGGCTACACCTTC.

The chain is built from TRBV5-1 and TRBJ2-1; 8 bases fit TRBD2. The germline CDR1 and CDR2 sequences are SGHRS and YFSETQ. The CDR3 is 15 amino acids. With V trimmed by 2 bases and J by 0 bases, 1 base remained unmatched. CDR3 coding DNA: TGCGCCAGCAGCTTTAGCGGGACCTCCTACAATGAGCAGTTCTTC. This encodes CASSFSGTSYNEQFF.

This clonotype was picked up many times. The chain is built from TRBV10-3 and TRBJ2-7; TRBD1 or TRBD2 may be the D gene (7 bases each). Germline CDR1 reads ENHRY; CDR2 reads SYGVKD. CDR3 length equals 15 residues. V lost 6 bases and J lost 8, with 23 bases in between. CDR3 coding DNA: TGTGCCATCAGGGGGGGGAGGACAGGAGATTACAAGCAGTACTTC. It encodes CAIRGGRTGDYKQYF.

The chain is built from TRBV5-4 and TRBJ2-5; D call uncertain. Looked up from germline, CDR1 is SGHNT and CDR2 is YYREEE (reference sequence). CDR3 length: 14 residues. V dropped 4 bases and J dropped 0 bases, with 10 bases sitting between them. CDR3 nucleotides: TGTGCCAGCAGCCCCGACCAGTACCAAGAGACCCAGTACTTC. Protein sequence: CASSPDQYQETQYF.

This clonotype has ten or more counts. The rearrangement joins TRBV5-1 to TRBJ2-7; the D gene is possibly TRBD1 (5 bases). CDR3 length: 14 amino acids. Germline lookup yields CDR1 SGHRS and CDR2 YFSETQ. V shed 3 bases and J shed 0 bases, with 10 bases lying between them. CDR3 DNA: TGCGCCAGCAGCTCGGCTACAGGCTCCTACGAGCAGTACTTC. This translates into CASSSATGSYEQYF.

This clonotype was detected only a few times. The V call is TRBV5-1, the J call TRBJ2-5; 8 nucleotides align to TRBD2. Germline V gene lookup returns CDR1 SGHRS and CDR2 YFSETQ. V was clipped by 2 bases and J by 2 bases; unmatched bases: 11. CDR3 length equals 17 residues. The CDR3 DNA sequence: TGCGCCAGCAGCTTACGGTCATACTCGGGGGGGCAAGAGACCCAGTACTTC. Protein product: CASSLRSYSGGQETQYF.

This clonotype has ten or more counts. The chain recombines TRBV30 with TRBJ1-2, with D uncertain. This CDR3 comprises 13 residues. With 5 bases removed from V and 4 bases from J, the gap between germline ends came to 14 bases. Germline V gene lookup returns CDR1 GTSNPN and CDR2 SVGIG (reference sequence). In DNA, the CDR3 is TGTGCCTGGGGGCGCGACCGACCCTATGGCTACACCTTC. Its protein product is CAWGRDRPYGYTF. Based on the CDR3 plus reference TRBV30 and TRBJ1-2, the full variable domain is SQTIHQWPATLVQPVGSPLSLECTVEGTSNPNLYWYRQAAGRGLQLLFYSVGIGQISSEVPQNLSASRPQDRQFILSSKKLLLSDSGFYLCAWGRDRPYGYTFGSGTRLTVV.

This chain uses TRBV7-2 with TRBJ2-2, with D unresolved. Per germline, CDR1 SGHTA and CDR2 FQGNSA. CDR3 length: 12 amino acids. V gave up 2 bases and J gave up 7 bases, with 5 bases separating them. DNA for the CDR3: TGTGCCAGCAGCTTAAAATACGGGGAGCTGTTTTTT. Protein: CASSLKYGELFF.

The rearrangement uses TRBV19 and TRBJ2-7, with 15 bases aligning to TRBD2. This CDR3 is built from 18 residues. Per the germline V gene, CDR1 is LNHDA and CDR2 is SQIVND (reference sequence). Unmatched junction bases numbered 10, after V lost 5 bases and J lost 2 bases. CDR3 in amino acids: CASSPGLAGGQAPYEQYF. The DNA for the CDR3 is TGTGCCAGTAGTCCGGGACTAGCGGGGGGCCAGGCACCCTACGAGCAGTACTTC.